A single sample is the source of the 9 T cell receptor beta chains below, sequenced in a study of blood T cell repertoires in COVID-19. Repertoires were generated with immunoSEQ multiplex PCR, while TCRdb's copy carries only in-frame clones and drops some. In the table there are a few hundred thousand clones, approximately 81% of which are singletons. Sample: peripheral blood. These receptors were collected from a woman aged 80 or over with active or convalescent COVID-19.

In its sample, this clone was seen a few times. The J gene is TRBJ2-5, the V gene TRBV25-1; 7 bases map to TRBD1. The CDR3 is 16 amino acids. The V and J ends lost 3 bases and 5 bases, in that order; junction bases with no gene match: 12. The germline V gene encodes CDR1 MGHDK and CDR2 SYGVNS. CDR3: CASSERPTGSWETQYF. The CDR3 DNA follows: TGTGCCAGCAGTGAGCGCCCGACAGGGTCTTGGGAGACCCAGTACTTC.

The table lists this clone with a few counts. This chain joins TRBV5-1 and TRBJ2-3, with D possibly TRBD1 on 6 matching bases. Trimming took 0 bases from V and 6 from J, leaving 14 bases between them. CDR3 length: 15 residues. Germline CDR1 is SGHRS and CDR2 is YFSETQ. CDR3 in amino acids: CASSLEGPQGDTQYF. CDR3 in DNA: TGCGCCAGCAGCTTGGAAGGACCGCAGGGGGATACGCAGTATTTT.

The CDR3 nucleotides read TGTGCCAGCTGCCGAGCGGGGGGTGGCACAGATACGCAGTATTTT. Translated, it gives CASCRAGGGTDTQYF. The rearrangement uses TRBV6-5 and TRBJ2-3; 9 bases map to TRBD2. The CDR3 has 15 residues. CDR1 MNHEY and CDR2 SVGAGI come from the germline V gene. V was pared by 8 bases and J by 1 base, with 7 bases of the junction left unmatched.

This rearrangement joins TRBV28 to TRBJ1-2; 9 nucleotides align to TRBD1. Germline lookup yields CDR1 MDHEN and CDR2 SYDVKM. The CDR3 covers 14 residues. V shed 4 bases and J 5 bases; nucleotides not matched to a gene: 5. The CDR3 DNA sequence: TGTGCCAGCAGTTGGACAGGGGTGAAGTATGGCTACACCTTC. Its protein is CASSWTGVKYGYTF.

This chain uses TRBV3-1 (or the pseudogene TRBV3-2) with TRBJ2-5; TRBD2 is a possible D gene (5 bases). Germline values: CDR1 LGHDT, CDR2 YNNKEL (reference sequence). V lost 1 base and J lost 2, with 8 bases in between. This CDR3 region has 14 residues. CDR3 residues: CASSQVGVQETQYF. Written as DNA, the CDR3 is TGTGCCAGCAGCCAAGTCGGGGTGCAAGAGACCCAGTACTTC.

The chain is built from TRBV14 and TRBJ1-2; D is unclear. CDR3 length equals 16 residues. CDR1 SGHDN and CDR2 FVKESK come from the germline V gene. Deletions cut 3 bases from V and 5 bases from J, with 19 bases between. CDR3 in DNA: TGTGCCAGCAGCCACTTAAGCCCTTCCGGGGAATATGGCTACACCTTC. Translating it yields CASSHLSPSGEYGYTF.

This clone occurred many times. The DNA for the CDR3 is TGTGCCAGCAGCCCACCCGGGGTAGGCAATCAGCCCCAGCATTTT. This encodes CASSPPGVGNQPQHF. The chain carries TRBV7-9 and TRBJ1-5; D gene ambiguous. The germline CDR1 and CDR2 sequences are SEHNR and FQNEAQ (reference sequence). This CDR3 spans 15 amino acids. V lost 5 bases to trimming and J lost 2 bases, with 13 bases between them.

This clone is a singleton in its sample. The rearrangement joins TRBV19 to TRBJ1-5; possibly TRBD1 for D (5 bases). Germline lookup yields CDR1 LNHDA and CDR2 SQIVND (reference sequence). Trimming removed 7 bases at V and 0 bases at J, with 19 bases between. The CDR3 extends over 17 amino acids. Written as DNA, the CDR3 is TGTGCCAGTACCCTGAAGAGGACACTTAATAGCAATCAGCCCCAGCATTTT. This sequence encodes CASTLKRTLNSNQPQHF.

The chain combines TRBV10-3 with TRBJ2-3; D not certain. Trimming pared 6 bases from V and 1 base from J, leaving 5 bases between. The CDR3 sequence is 12 residues long. Germline V gene data show CDR1 as ENHRY and CDR2 as SYGVKD. This chain's CDR3 is CAIRRGTDTQYF. The CDR3 DNA reads as TGTGCCATCAGGAGAGGCACAGATACGCAGTATTTT.